These 14 T cell receptor beta chains originate from one sample sequenced in a study of blood T cell repertoires in COVID-19. Repertoires were generated with immunoSEQ multiplex PCR, while TCRdb's copy carries only in-frame clones and drops some. The sample yields under 250,000 clones, 80% to 90% seen once. Sample: peripheral blood. These receptors originate from a man aged 50 to 60 with acute or convalescent COVID-19.

The chain uses TRBV14 and TRBJ2-1; D ambiguous. The CDR3 is made up of 14 amino acids. Trimming removed 3 bases at V and 2 bases at J, with 8 bases between. Germline V lookup: CDR1 SGHDN, CDR2 FVKESK. This chain's CDR3 is CASSQAGAYNEQFF. The CDR3 nucleotides read TGTGCCAGCAGCCAGGCCGGAGCCTACAATGAGCAGTTCTTC.

V and J are TRBV10-3 and TRBJ2-3, with 8 bases identical to TRBD1. There are 14 residues in the CDR3. Germline V gives CDR1 ENHRY, CDR2 SYGVKD. V dropped 5 bases and J dropped 3; count of bases not matched to a gene: 4. The CDR3 nucleotides are TGTGCCATCAGTTCAGGGGGCACGACAGATACGCAGTATTTT. Translation: CAISSGGTTDTQYF.

The V call is TRBV4-1, the J call TRBJ2-7, with 8 bases that match TRBD1. Germline-derived CDR1 and CDR2 are MGHRA and YSYEKL. The CDR3 has 15 residues. The ends lost 3 bases at V and 5 bases at J; junction bases unmatched: 9. The CDR3 spells CASSHSGTGLNEQYF. The CDR3 DNA sequence: TGCGCCAGCAGCCATTCCGGGACAGGTCTAAACGAGCAGTACTTC.

V gene TRBV18 combines with J gene TRBJ2-2; 8 bases map to TRBD2. The CDR3 is 15 residues long. The junction had 5 bases not matched to a gene; V was cut back by 2 bases and J by 6 bases. CDR1 KGHSH and CDR2 LQKENI come from the germline V gene. The CDR3 here is CASSPARGVAGELFF. The DNA of the CDR3 is TGTGCCAGCTCACCAGCGCGGGGGGTCGCCGGGGAGCTGTTTTTT.

The sample holds one count of this clone. V gene TRBV5-4 combines with J gene TRBJ1-2, with TRBD1 matching over 10 bases. CDR1 and CDR2 from the germline V gene are SGHNT and YYREEE (reference sequence). The CDR3 totals 14 residues. V was pared by 2 bases and J by 7 bases, with 5 bases of the junction left unmatched. The DNA of the CDR3 is TGTGCCAGCAGCTTCCGGACAGGGGGAAGTGGCTACACCTTC. Protein product: CASSFRTGGSGYTF.

The rearrangement joins TRBV7-9 to TRBJ1-1, with D possibly matching TRBD1 (6 bases). Trimming removed 1 base from V and 0 bases from J, with 9 bases in between. Germline values: CDR1 SEHNR, CDR2 FQNEAQ (reference sequence). The CDR3 runs 15 residues. The CDR3 DNA reads as TGTGCCAGCAGCTTAGAGACAGGCATGAACACTGAAGCTTTCTTT. It encodes CASSLETGMNTEAFF.

The CDR3 here is CASSWSGTEEAFF. The CDR3, as DNA: TGCGCCAGCAGCTGGTCCGGGACAGAAGAAGCTTTCTTT. J is TRBJ1-1 and V is TRBV5-1, with TRBD1 matching over 7 bases. The CDR3 is 13 residues long. V was clipped by 3 bases and J by 8 bases; unmatched bases: 7. Germline loops: CDR1 SGHRS, CDR2 YFSETQ.

The chain is built from TRBV14 and TRBJ2-1, with 7 nucleotides matching TRBD2. The CDR3 runs 15 residues. V lost 1 base to trimming and J lost 5 bases; unmatched junction nucleotides: 5. CDR1 is SGHDN and CDR2 is FVKESK in the germline V gene. CDR3 loop: CASSQGRAGNNEQFF. Written as DNA, the CDR3 is TGTGCCAGCAGCCAAGGTCGAGCGGGAAACAATGAGCAGTTCTTC.

The V and J genes are TRBV3-1 (or the pseudogene TRBV3-2) and TRBJ1-1; D might be TRBD1 (5 bases). Trimming pared 1 base from V and 6 bases from J, leaving 6 bases between. CDR1 and CDR2 from the germline V gene are LGHDT and YNNKEL (reference sequence). CDR3 length: 12 residues. The CDR3 here is CASSQGGAEAFF. CDR3 bases: TGTGCCAGCAGCCAAGGGGGCGCTGAAGCTTTCTTT.

The gene calls are TRBV11-1 and TRBJ1-1; D is uncertain. Germline assignment: CDR1 SGHAT and CDR2 FQDESV (reference sequence). V was clipped by 4 bases and J by 7 bases, with 7 bases between them. CDR3 length: 11 residues. The CDR3 sequence is CASSSTYEAFF. The DNA for the CDR3 is TGTGCCAGCAGCTCCACTTATGAAGCTTTCTTT.

The rearrangement links TRBV5-1 to TRBJ1-4; weak D call: TRBD1 (6 bases). The germline gives CDR1 SGHRS, CDR2 YFSETQ. V was cut by 0 bases and J by 7 bases, with 13 bases left in between. CDR3 size: 15 residues. CDR3 nucleotides: TGCGCCAGCAGCTTGGGGACAGCGATTGTTGAAAAACTGTTTTTT. Translation: CASSLGTAIVEKLFF.

The chain combines TRBV27 with TRBJ1-1; tentative D call: TRBD1 (6 bases). Per the germline V gene, CDR1 is MNHEY and CDR2 is SMNVEV (reference sequence). The V gene lost 4 bases and the J gene lost 5 bases, with 20 bases spanning the gap. The CDR3 runs to 16 residues. The CDR3: CASSSAGGGRGTEAFF. The DNA for the CDR3 is TGTGCCAGCAGTTCCGCGGGTGGGGGCAGGGGTACTGAAGCTTTCTTT.

This clone appeared once. V and J are TRBV7-3 and TRBJ2-1, with 11 bases aligning to TRBD1. J lost 8 bases, V lost 4 bases, and 4 bases had no gene match. Germline V gene data show CDR1 as SGHTA and CDR2 as FQGTGA. CDR3 length: 14 amino acids. The CDR3 sequence is CASSSDRGPDEQFF. The CDR3 DNA is TGTGCCAGCAGCTCGGACAGGGGGCCGGATGAGCAGTTCTTC. Together with reference TRBV7-3 and TRBJ2-1, the CDR3 gives the full variable domain: GAGVSQTPSNKVTEKGKYVELRCDPISGHTALYWYRQSLGQGPEFLIYFQGTGAADDSGLPNDRFFAVRPEGSVSTLKIQRTERGDSAVYLCASSSDRGPDEQFFGPGTRLTVL.

This chain joins TRBV9 and TRBJ2-2, with no clear D. Germline loops: CDR1 SGDLS, CDR2 YYNGEE. V was shortened by 4 bases and J by 4 bases, with 14 bases between the two germline ends. The CDR3 is made up of 15 amino acids. The CDR3 DNA follows: TGTGCCAGCAGCCTTCGTGAGTTGCCCACCGGGGAGCTGTTTTTT. It specifies CASSLRELPTGELFF.